These T cell receptor beta chains were read from a single sample in a study of cytomegalovirus exposure and HLA in healthy donors. Repertoires were generated with immunoSEQ multiplex PCR, while TCRdb's copy carries only in-frame clones and drops some. The sample yields about 130,000 clones, about 90% seen once. The sample comprised PBMCs. These receptors all come from a young man in good health and CMV-seronegative. CDR3s include the opening cysteine and the closing phenylalanine or tryptophan. A D gene is named only where the DNA matches it firmly. The size field is filled for only some rows; it gives once, few, many or a size class.

d_call cdr3_length clone_size j_call v_call cdr3_nt cdr3_aa
TRBD1 14 once TRBJ2-2 TRBV28 TGTGCCAGCAGTCTACAGGGGGCGAGCGGGGAGCTGTTTTTT CASSLQGASGELFF
NA 14 NA TRBJ1-1 TRBV27 TGTGCCAGCAGATTGGAGGGCTCCATTGCTGAAGCTTTCTTT CASRLEGSIAEAFF
NA 17 NA TRBJ1-5 TRBV12-5 TGTGCTAGTGGTTTGGGCTCTTGGGCAGGGCTTAGTCAGCCCCAGCATTTT CASGLGSWAGLSQPQHF
TRBD1 15 NA TRBJ2-7 TRBV19 TGTGCCAGTAGTATAGGACAGGGGTTTTCCTACGAGCAGTACTTC CASSIGQGFSYEQYF
TRBD2 11 NA TRBJ2-1 TRBV10-3 TGTGCCGGCGGGGGGCTCAATGAGCAGTTCTTC CAGGGLNEQFF
TRBD1 15 NA TRBJ2-7 TRBV7-2 TGTGCCAGCAGCTTGAGCGACAGGGGCCTCTACGAGCAGTACTTC CASSLSDRGLYEQYF
NA 10 NA TRBJ2-7 TRBV27 TGTGCCACCTTATCCTACGAGCAGTACTTC CATLSYEQYF
TRBD1 15 NA TRBJ2-5 TRBV4-3 TGCGCCAGCAGCCAAGAACAGGGGGCCGGTGAGACCCAGTACTTC CASSQEQGAGETQYF
NA 13 NA TRBJ1-5 TRBV6-6 TGTGCCAGCAGTTACTCGCTACTTCAGCCCCAGCATTTT CASSYSLLQPQHF
NA 17 NA TRBJ1-3 TRBV2 TGTGCCTATATTAAAGGGGGTTTTTCCTCGTCTGGAAACACCATATATTTT CAYIKGGFSSSGNTIYF
NA 13 NA TRBJ2-7 TRBV5-4 TGTGCCAGCAGCTTTGAGCACTCCTACGAGCAGTACTTC CASSFEHSYEQYF
NA 16 NA TRBJ2-1 TRBV18 TGTGCCAGCTCATCGAATAGCGCCCAGCTCCTAGATGAGCAGTTCTTC CASSSNSAQLLDEQFF
NA 15 NA TRBJ2-7 TRBV9 TGTGCCAGCAGCCCGCAGGGGCGAAACACCTACGAGCAGTACTTC CASSPQGRNTYEQYF
NA 16 NA TRBJ1-6 TRBV5-1 TGCGCCAGCAGCAGAGAGGACATGACCGTGGGTTCACCCCTCCACTTT CASSREDMTVGSPLHF
NA 16 NA TRBJ1-6 TRBV7-6 TGTGCCAGCAGCCCCCAGGCCTGGACCTATAATTCACCCCTCCACTTT CASSPQAWTYNSPLHF
NA 15 NA TRBJ1-1 TRBV11-2 TGTGCCAGCAGTGTGCAAGCAAGAATGAACACTGAAGCTTTCTTT CASSVQARMNTEAFF
NA 13 NA TRBJ1-2 TRBV4-2 TGTGCCAGCAGCCCAGGTGACAACTATGGCTACACCTTC CASSPGDNYGYTF
NA 15 NA TRBJ2-6 TRBV29-1 TGCAGCGTTGACTCAGGGGAAACTGGGGCCAACGTCCTGACTTTC CSVDSGETGANVLTF
NA 15 NA TRBJ2-1 TRBV7-8 TGTGCCAGCAGCTTAATACAGAGCTCCTACAATGAGCAGTTCTTC CASSLIQSSYNEQFF
TRBD2 15 NA TRBJ2-3 TRBV27 TGTGCCAGCAGTTTAATGGCGGGGGTCGCAGATACGCAGTATTTT CASSLMAGVADTQYF
TRBD1 16 NA TRBJ2-7 TRBV4-3 TGCGCCAGCAGCCAAGGGAGAGGGACAGGGACCTACGAGCAGTACTTC CASSQGRGTGTYEQYF
NA 15 NA TRBJ1-4 TRBV6-5 TGTGCCAGCAGCCTCCTTGGGGCGTCTAATGAAAAACTGTTTTTT CASSLLGASNEKLFF
NA 14 NA TRBJ1-2 TRBV19 TGTGCCAGTAAAGAGACAGTCTATCTTAGTGGCTACACCTTC CASKETVYLSGYTF
NA 12 NA TRBJ2-7 TRBV29-1 TGCAGCGGGGTAGGACAGAGCTACGAGCAGTACTTC CSGVGQSYEQYF
NA 13 few TRBJ1-1 TRBV7-9 TGTGCCAGCAGCTTAGTCGGTGCAGGGGAAGCTTTCTTT CASSLVGAGEAFF
NA 16 NA TRBJ1-5 TRBV7-9 TGTGCCAGCAGCTTATCGTCGGGGGTAGGCGCTCAGCCCCAGCATTTT CASSLSSGVGAQPQHF
TRBD1 16 NA TRBJ1-5 TRBV7-9 TGTGCCAGCAGCTTGGGCCTACAGGGGGGGAATCAGCCCCAGCATTTT CASSLGLQGGNQPQHF
TRBD1 13 NA TRBJ1-2 TRBV18 TGTGCCAGCTCTGCCTTCGACAGGGGGGAGTCGGCCTTC CASSAFDRGESAF
NA 14 NA TRBJ2-1 TRBV5-4 TGTGCCAGCAGCTTGACTAGCATTTACAATGAGCAGTTCTTC CASSLTSIYNEQFF
NA 15 NA TRBJ1-2 TRBV19 TGTGCCAGTAGTCCTAACCGTCAGGGGAGCTATGGCTACACCTTC CASSPNRQGSYGYTF
TRBD1 17 NA TRBJ1-6 TRBV14 TGTGCCAGCAGCCTGGAATCCAGACAGGGGAGGAATTCACCCCTCCACTTT CASSLESRQGRNSPLHF
NA 16 once TRBJ1-2 TRBV25-1 TGTGCCAGCAGTGACTCCACCGAAGGACAGCTCTATGGCTACACCTTC CASSDSTEGQLYGYTF
NA 14 NA TRBJ2-5 TRBV5-1 TGCGCCAGCAGCCCCGGGACAAATCAAGAGACCCAGTACTTC CASSPGTNQETQYF
NA 15 NA TRBJ2-7 TRBV6-1 TGTGCCAGCAGCTACCAGGAAGGGGGCTCCTACGAGCAGTACTTC CASSYQEGGSYEQYF
NA 13 NA TRBJ1-2 TRBV6-1 TGTGCCAGCAGTTCTTACAGGGACTATGGCTACACCTTC CASSSYRDYGYTF
NA 13 NA TRBJ1-1 TRBV5-1 TGCGCCAGCAGCTCCACAGGGAACACTGAAGCTTTCTTT CASSSTGNTEAFF
NA 12 few TRBJ1-2 TRBV7-9 TGTGCCAGCAGCTTGGACAGCTATGGCTACACCTTC CASSLDSYGYTF
NA 18 few TRBJ1-5 TRBV18 TGTGCCAGCTCACCACCGGGGGCCACTCTCCCCGGAGGACAGCCCCAGCATTTT CASSPPGATLPGGQPQHF
TRBD1 18 NA TRBJ2-2 TRBV4-1 TGCGCCAGCAGCCAAGGATTGGGGGAGACAGGGATCACCGGGGAGCTGTTTTTT CASSQGLGETGITGELFF
TRBD1 14 NA TRBJ1-1 TRBV6-1 TGTGCCAGCACGACCGGGACAGCGAACACTGAAGCTTTCTTT CASTTGTANTEAFF
NA 14 NA TRBJ2-1 TRBV5-1 TGCGCCAGCAGCTTGCCCGACAGCTACAATGAGCAGTTCTTC CASSLPDSYNEQFF
NA 15 NA TRBJ2-7 TRBV4-3 TGCGCCAGCAGCCAGGAAGACAGGGGAGGGTACGAGCAGTACTTC CASSQEDRGGYEQYF
NA 11 NA TRBJ1-4 TRBV6-5 TGTGCCAGCAGTTACCGTGAAAAACTGTTTTTT CASSYREKLFF
TRBD1 16 NA TRBJ2-2 TRBV7-3 TGTGCCAGCAGCCCCCCGGGGCAGGGGGTAGCCGGGGAGCTGTTTTTT CASSPPGQGVAGELFF
TRBD2 15 NA TRBJ2-1 TRBV6-4 TGTGCCAGCAGTGACCTCACTAGCGGGGGCAATGAGCAGTTCTTC CASSDLTSGGNEQFF
TRBD2 16 NA TRBJ2-5 TRBV6-1 TGTGCCAGCAGTGAATGGACTAGCGGGCCTCAAGAGACCCAGTACTTC CASSEWTSGPQETQYF